Listed below are T cell receptor beta chains from one sample, sequenced in a study of tissue T cells after allogeneic stem cell transplantation. TCRdb's table, derived via immunoSEQ multiplex PCR, lists solely in-frame clones and lacks some. The sample carries about 6,000 clones, 76% recorded once. Sequenced material: blood, taken before transplantation. Receptors were obtained from a man between 40 and 70 years old who later had graft-versus-host disease after an allogeneic stem cell transplant. CDR3s include the opening cysteine and the closing phenylalanine or tryptophan. D genes are given only for firm matches. Expanded clones are given a class, and other clones once, few, many or no size at all.

d_call	v_call	clone_size	j_call	cdr3_nt	cdr3_aa
TRBD1	TRBV5-6	.	TRBJ2-5	TGTGCCAGCAGCTCTATAACAGGGGGCGCGGGGGAGACCCAGTACTTC	CASSSITGGAGETQYF
TRBD2	TRBV5-1	.	TRBJ2-7	TGCGCCAGCAGCTTGGACGGTAGGACTAGCGGGAGCTCCTACGAGCAGTACTTC	CASSLDGRTSGSSYEQYF
TRBD1	TRBV28	.	TRBJ1-1	TGTGCCAGCAGATGGGGAGACAGGGTTGAAACTGAAGCTTTCTTT	CASRWGDRVETEAFF
.	TRBV6-5	.	TRBJ2-7	TGTGCCAGCAAAGACCCCCAGGGGTACGAGCAGTACTTC	CASKDPQGYEQYF
.	TRBV7-3	.	TRBJ1-2	TGTGCCAGCAGCTTAACGGGCGGCTATGGCTACACCTTC	CASSLTGGYGYTF
.	TRBV2	.	TRBJ1-2	TGTGCCAGCCTAGGAAGGAGTCCGAAGGGCTATGGCTACACCTTC	CASLGRSPKGYGYTF
.	TRBV28	.	TRBJ2-1	TGTGCCAGCAGTTCAGGAGGGGAAATTCAGTTCTTC	CASSSGGEIQFF
TRBD2	TRBV15	.	TRBJ2-3	TGTGCCACCAGCAGAGATTTGGCGGGAGCATTCTCAGATACGCAGTATTTT	CATSRDLAGAFSDTQYF
.	TRBV29-1	.	TRBJ2-3	TGCAGCGTTGATAGTAGAGGAGTCCTAGGGGATACGCAGTATTTT	CSVDSRGVLGDTQYF
TRBD1	TRBV11-2	.	TRBJ2-3	TGTGCCAGCAGCTTAGGTACGGGACAGATCACAGATACGCAGTATTTT	CASSLGTGQITDTQYF
.	TRBV28	.	TRBJ1-5	TGTGCCAGCAGGACCCCAGGGGGCAATCAGCCCCAGCATTTT	CASRTPGGNQPQHF
.	TRBV27	few	TRBJ1-5	TGTGCCAGCGGAGGGAGGAACCAGCCCCAGCATTTT	CASGGRNQPQHF
.	TRBV15	.	TRBJ2-2	TGTGCCACCAGCAGAGACACTAGTCTAAGCACCGGGGAGCTGTTTTTT	CATSRDTSLSTGELFF
.	TRBV5-1	few	TRBJ2-1	TGCGCCAGCAGCTTGGAGGGACTGGCGTACAATGAGCAGTTCTTC	CASSLEGLAYNEQFF
.	TRBV15	.	TRBJ2-7	TGTGCCACCAGGCGTGGACTTGGGGTCTACGAGCAGTACTTC	CATRRGLGVYEQYF
.	TRBV5-1	.	TRBJ1-3	TGCGCCAGCAGACCTAACCCAGGGGAAGCTGGAAACACCATATATTTT	CASRPNPGEAGNTIYF
TRBD1	TRBV9	.	TRBJ2-6	TGTGCCAGCAGCCCCAGGACAGGGGCTGGGGCCAACGTCCTGACTTTC	CASSPRTGAGANVLTF
TRBD1	TRBV11-2	.	TRBJ1-1	TGTGCCAGCAGCCCACAACGGGACAGCATCGTGGCTTTCTTT	CASSPQRDSIVAFF
.	TRBV10-3	.	TRBJ1-1	TGTGCCATCAGCCCGACAGGGAACACTGAAGCTTTCTTT	CAISPTGNTEAFF
TRBD2	TRBV5-5	.	TRBJ2-3	TGTGCCAGCAGCCCCAGACTAGCGGGGGGGAGCACAGATACGCAGTATTTT	CASSPRLAGGSTDTQYF
.	TRBV7-2	.	TRBJ1-3	TGTGCCAGCAGCCCCTCGCAAGGGCACTCTGGAAACACCATATATTTT	CASSPSQGHSGNTIYF
.	TRBV5-4	once	TRBJ1-1	TGTGCCAGCAGCGGCGTGGGTGGTGGCTTCAGGAACACTGAAGCTTTCTTT	CASSGVGGGFRNTEAFF
.	TRBV28	.	TRBJ1-5	TGTGCCAGCAGTTTATCATTTAGCAATCAGCCCCAGCATTTT	CASSLSFSNQPQHF
TRBD2	TRBV29-1	.	TRBJ2-1	TGCAGCGTTGAGGGCGGGGGGGCCTCCTACAATGAGCAGTTCTTC	CSVEGGGASYNEQFF
.	TRBV6-5	.	TRBJ1-1	TGTGCCAGCAGTTACCCAGGGGCCGAAGCTTTCTTT	CASSYPGAEAFF
TRBD2	TRBV7-9	.	TRBJ2-1	TGTGCCAGCAGCCCGGGACTAGCGGTCGGGAATGAGCAGTTCTTC	CASSPGLAVGNEQFF